The 7 T cell receptor beta chains reported below all come from one sample, sequenced in a study of T cell responses to AZD1222 COVID-19 vaccine. Sequenced by immunoSEQ multiplex PCR; TCRdb stores in-frame clones only, minus some. The sample lists about 130,000 clones, roughly 86% seen once, with about 9.4% in the top ten. This material consisted of peripheral blood, taken on day 0 of AZD1222 vaccination. The receptors shown here come from an adult in good health.

The chain has TRBV3-1 (or the pseudogene TRBV3-2) and TRBJ2-1; 8 bases line up with TRBD2. Looked up from germline, CDR1 is LGHDT and CDR2 is YNNKEL (reference sequence). V shed 4 bases, J shed 7 bases, and the junction held 12 bases outside the gene matches. There are 16 residues in the CDR3. This CDR3 is CASSPEVTGGLNEQFF. CDR3 in DNA: TGTGCCAGCAGCCCAGAGGTAACGGGGGGGCTAAATGAGCAGTTCTTC.

The rearrangement joins TRBV4-3 to TRBJ1-1; weak D call: TRBD1 (6 bases). The CDR3 extends over 15 amino acids. Trimming shortened V by 2 bases and J by 2 bases, and 12 bases separated the two germline ends. CDR1 is LGHNA, CDR2 YSLEER, per germline. DNA of the CDR3: TGCGCCAGCAGCCAATCCCCGGGGGCCAACACTGAAGCTTTCTTT. Translation gives CASSQSPGANTEAFF.

The chain has TRBV5-1 and TRBJ1-2; D uncertain. The CDR3 loop spans 13 amino acids. V lost 0 bases to trimming and J lost 6 bases, with 9 bases between them. Germline CDR1 reads SGHRS; CDR2 reads YFSETQ. The CDR3 bases are TGCGCCAGCAGCTTGGTGGGGATCCATGGCTACACCTTC. It is translated as CASSLVGIHGYTF.

The chain joins TRBV15 to TRBJ2-7; D ambiguous. The germline gives CDR1 LNHNV, CDR2 YYDKDF (reference sequence). The CDR3 length is 13 residues. V lost 0 bases and J 2 bases, leaving 5 bases between the germline ends. CDR3 bases: TGTGCCACCAGCAGAGAGGCAACCTACGAGCAGTACTTC. This gives the protein CATSREATYEQYF.

The gene calls are TRBV18 and TRBJ2-7; D uncertain. V was trimmed by 11 bases and J by 6 bases, leaving 20 bases between them. CDR1 is KGHSH, CDR2 LQKENI, per germline. The CDR3 length is 13 residues. CDR3 loop: CAASSGLESEQYF. Here the CDR3 DNA reads TGTGCCGCGTCCTCGGGCCTTGAGAGCGAGCAGTACTTC.

The chain joins TRBV14 to TRBJ2-2; possibly TRBD2 for D (5 bases). Germline assignment: CDR1 SGHDN and CDR2 FVKESK. There are 13 residues in the CDR3. V dropped 2 bases and J dropped 5 bases, with 6 bases sitting between them. CDR3 nucleotides: TGTGCCAGCAGCCAACGACTAACCGGGGAGCTGTTTTTT. It is translated as CASSQRLTGELFF.

CDR3 DNA: TGTGCCAGTAGTATAGCAGGGGGCGCTGACTATGGCTACACCTTC. This codes for CASSIAGGADYGYTF. The chain uses TRBV19 and TRBJ1-2; 8 bases map to TRBD1. Germline loops: CDR1 LNHDA, CDR2 SQIVND (reference sequence). CDR3 length: 15 amino acids. The ends lost 1 base at V and 3 bases at J; junction bases unmatched: 4.